A selection of T cell receptor beta chains follows, all from one sample in a study of shared clonotypes between healthy human individuals. The method was immunoSEQ multiplex PCR; TCRdb's version includes in-frame clones alone and lacks a portion of them. The sample carries roughly 2.2 million clones, roughly 93% recorded once. Sequencing used naive CD4+ T cells from PBMCs. These receptors originate from a man between 18 and 29 years old in good health. Some clones in this sample may be carry-over from other donors' samples. Each CDR3 is given with its conserved first and last residue. D genes are given only for firm matches. The size field is filled for only some rows; it gives once, few, many or a size class.

v_gene,abundance,j_gene,d_gene,CDR3nt,CDR3aa
TRBV4-1,-,TRBJ2-3,-,TGCGCCAGCAGCCAAGGGGGCCGCGGGTTCACAGATACGCAGTATTTT,CASSQGGRGFTDTQYF
TRBV28,-,TRBJ1-1,TRBD1,TGTGCCAGCCCCAGGACGACAGGGGATATCACTGAAGCTTTCTTT,CASPRTTGDITEAFF
TRBV5-1,-,TRBJ1-3,-,TGCGCCAGCAGCTTGGACGAGCCTAGGCTCACTGGAAACACCATATATTTT,CASSLDEPRLTGNTIYF
TRBV7-6,few,TRBJ1-1,-,TGTGCCAGCAGCTTAGCCGGGGCGCAGGCTGAAGCTTTCTTT,CASSLAGAQAEAFF
TRBV4-2,once,TRBJ1-1,-,TGTGCCAGCAGCCAAGGTGGGGCGTTCATGTACGAATCGGAAGCTTTCTTT,CASSQGGAFMYESEAFF
TRBV28,-,TRBJ2-7,-,TGTGCCAGCAGTTTACCCCAAACAGGGCCCTACGAGCAGTACTTC,CASSLPQTGPYEQYF
TRBV30,-,TRBJ1-3,TRBD1,TGTGCCGGCATCCTCCGGGACAGAGGAAACACCATATATTTT,CAGILRDRGNTIYF
TRBV11-2,once,TRBJ1-2,-,TGTGCCAGCAGCTTAGGACGGCCCTATGGCTACACCTTC,CASSLGRPYGYTF
TRBV27,-,TRBJ1-1,-,TGTGCCAGCAGTCGTAAACACGACCAGGCCACTGAAGCTTTCTTT,CASSRKHDQATEAFF
TRBV30,-,TRBJ1-4,TRBD1,TGTGCCTGGAGGCCCGGTTGGGGACAGGCTAATGAAAAACTGTTTTTT,CAWRPGWGQANEKLFF
TRBV9,-,TRBJ2-1,TRBD2,TGTGCCAGCAGCCCAAGACTAGCGGGAGGGGGCAATGAGCAGTTCTTC,CASSPRLAGGGNEQFF
TRBV10-3,-,TRBJ2-7,TRBD2,TGTGCCATCAGTGATCTACTAGCGGACTACGAGCAGTACTTC,CAISDLLADYEQYF
TRBV4-3,-,TRBJ2-4,-,TGCGCCAGCAGCCAAGTGGCAGGGCCAAACATTCAGTACTTC,CASSQVAGPNIQYF
TRBV5-1,-,TRBJ2-7,TRBD1,TGCGCCAGCAGCTTGGGGACAGGCCTACACTCCTACGAGCAGTACTTC,CASSLGTGLHSYEQYF
TRBV9,-,TRBJ1-2,TRBD1,TGTGCCAGCAGCGCCAGGGGGCCTAACTATGGCTACACCTTC,CASSARGPNYGYTF